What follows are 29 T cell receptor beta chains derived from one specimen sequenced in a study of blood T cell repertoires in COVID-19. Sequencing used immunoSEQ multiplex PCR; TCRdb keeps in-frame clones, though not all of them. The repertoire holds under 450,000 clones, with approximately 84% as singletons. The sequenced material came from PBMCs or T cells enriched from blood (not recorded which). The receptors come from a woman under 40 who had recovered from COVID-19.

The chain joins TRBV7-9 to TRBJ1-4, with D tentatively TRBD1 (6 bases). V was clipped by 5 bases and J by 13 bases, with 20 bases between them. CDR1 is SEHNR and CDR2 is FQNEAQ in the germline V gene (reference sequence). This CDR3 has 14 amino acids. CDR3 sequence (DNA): TGTGCCAGCAGCCTCACGACAGCCGGGACAAGACTGTTTTTT. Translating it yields CASSLTTAGTRLFF.

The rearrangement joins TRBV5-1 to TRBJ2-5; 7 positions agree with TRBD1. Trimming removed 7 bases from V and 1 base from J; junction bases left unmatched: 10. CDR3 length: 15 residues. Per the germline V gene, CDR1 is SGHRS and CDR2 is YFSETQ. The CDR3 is CASGDRAGGQETQYF. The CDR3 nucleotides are TGCGCCAGCGGGGATAGGGCAGGGGGCCAAGAGACCCAGTACTTC.

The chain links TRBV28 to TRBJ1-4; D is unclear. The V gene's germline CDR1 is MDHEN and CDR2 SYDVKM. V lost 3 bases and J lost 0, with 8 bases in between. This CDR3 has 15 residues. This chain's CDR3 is CASSFHSATNEKLFF. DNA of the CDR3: TGTGCCAGCAGTTTCCACAGTGCAACTAATGAAAAACTGTTTTTT.

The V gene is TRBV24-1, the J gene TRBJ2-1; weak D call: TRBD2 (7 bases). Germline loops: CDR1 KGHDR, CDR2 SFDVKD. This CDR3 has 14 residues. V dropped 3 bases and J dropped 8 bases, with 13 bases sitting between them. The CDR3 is CATSDRAGADEQFF. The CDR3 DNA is TGTGCCACCAGTGATAGGGCGGGGGCGGATGAGCAGTTCTTC.

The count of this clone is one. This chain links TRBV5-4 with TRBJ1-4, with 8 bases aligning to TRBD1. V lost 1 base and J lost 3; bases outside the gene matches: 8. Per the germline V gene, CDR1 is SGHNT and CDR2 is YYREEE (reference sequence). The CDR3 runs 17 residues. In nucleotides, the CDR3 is TGTGCCAGCAGCTTGTCTGGCAGGGGGCTCGCTAATGAAAAACTGTTTTTT. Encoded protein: CASSLSGRGLANEKLFF. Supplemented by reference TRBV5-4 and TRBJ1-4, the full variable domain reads ETGVTQSPTHLIKTRGQQVTLRCSSQSGHNTVSWYQQALGQGPQFIFQYYREEENGRGNFPPRFSGLQFPNYSSELNVNALELDDSALYLCASSLSGRGLANEKLFFGSGTQLSVL.

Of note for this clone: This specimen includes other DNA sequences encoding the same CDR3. The CDR3 DNA follows: TGTGCCAGCAGCTTTAGCGGGGGGTCCTACAATGAGCAGTTCTTC. Protein product: CASSFSGGSYNEQFF. V gene TRBV7-9 combines with J gene TRBJ2-1, with TRBD2 identical over 10 bases. The germline V gene encodes CDR1 SEHNR and CDR2 FQNEAQ (reference sequence). The CDR3 loop spans 15 amino acids. Trimming took 3 bases from V and 1 from J; bases not matched to a gene: 0.

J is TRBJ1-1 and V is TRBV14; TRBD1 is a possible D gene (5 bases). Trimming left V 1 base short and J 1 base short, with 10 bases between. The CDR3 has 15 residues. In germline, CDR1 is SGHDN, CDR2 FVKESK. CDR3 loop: CASSQGRGWNTEAFF. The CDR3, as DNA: TGTGCCAGCAGCCAAGGAAGGGGATGGAACACTGAAGCTTTCTTT.

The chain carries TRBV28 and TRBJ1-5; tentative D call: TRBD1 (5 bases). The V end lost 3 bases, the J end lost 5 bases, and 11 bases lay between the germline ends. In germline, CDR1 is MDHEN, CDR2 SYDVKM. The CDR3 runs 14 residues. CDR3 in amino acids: CASSFQGIYQPQHF. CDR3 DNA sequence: TGTGCCAGCAGTTTTCAGGGTATTTATCAGCCCCAGCATTTT.

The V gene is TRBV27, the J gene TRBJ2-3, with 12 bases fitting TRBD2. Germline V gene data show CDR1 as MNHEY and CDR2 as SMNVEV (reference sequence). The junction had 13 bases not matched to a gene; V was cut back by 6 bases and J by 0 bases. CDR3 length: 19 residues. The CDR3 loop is CASSPGWTSGTSSTDTQYF. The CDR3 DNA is TGTGCCAGCAGCCCGGGGTGGACTAGCGGGACCTCTAGCACAGATACGCAGTATTTT.

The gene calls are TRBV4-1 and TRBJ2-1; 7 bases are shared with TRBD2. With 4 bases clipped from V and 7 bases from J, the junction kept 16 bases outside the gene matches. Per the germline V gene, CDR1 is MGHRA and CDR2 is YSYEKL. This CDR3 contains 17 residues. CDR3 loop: CASSPRSPGLGRNEQFF. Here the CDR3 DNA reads TGCGCCAGCAGCCCACGAAGTCCGGGCCTCGGGAGGAATGAGCAGTTCTTC.

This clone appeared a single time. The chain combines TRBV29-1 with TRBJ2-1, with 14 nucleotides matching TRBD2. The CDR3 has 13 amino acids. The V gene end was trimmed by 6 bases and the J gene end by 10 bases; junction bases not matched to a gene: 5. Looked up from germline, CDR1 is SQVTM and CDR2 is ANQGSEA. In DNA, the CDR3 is TGCAGCGTCGGGACTAGCGGGAGTGGAGAGCAGTTCTTC. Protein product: CSVGTSGSGEQFF.

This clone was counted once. CDR3 sequence reads: CASSISDRTWSEQYF. The CDR3 coding sequence is TGTGCCAGCTCCATCAGCGACAGGACGTGGTCCGAGCAGTACTTC. The chain is built from TRBV14 and TRBJ2-7, with D possibly being TRBD1 (6 bases). Germline loops: CDR1 SGHDN, CDR2 FVKESK. The V and J ends lost 8 bases and 6 bases respectively, with 23 bases between them. This CDR3 is built from 15 residues.

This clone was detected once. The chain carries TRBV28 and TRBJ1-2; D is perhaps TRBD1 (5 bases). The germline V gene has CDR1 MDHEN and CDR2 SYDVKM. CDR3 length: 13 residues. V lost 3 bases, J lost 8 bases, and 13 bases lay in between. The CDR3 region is CASSLRRDGGYTF. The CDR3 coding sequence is TGTGCCAGCAGTTTGCGGAGGGACGGAGGCTACACCTTC.

The CDR3: CASSRREGTDTQYF. Written as DNA, the CDR3 is TGTGCCAGCAGTCGGCGGGAGGGCACAGATACGCAGTATTTT. This chain uses TRBV27 with TRBJ2-3; TRBD2 matches at 8 bases. J lost 1 base, V lost 5 bases, and 2 bases had no gene match. CDR3 length: 14 residues. The germline CDR1 and CDR2 sequences are MNHEY and SMNVEV (reference sequence).

DNA for the CDR3: TGCGCCAGCAGCTGGGACAGTCCTATTAGCACAGATACGCAGTATTTT. This codes for CASSWDSPISTDTQYF. The chain combines TRBV5-1 with TRBJ2-3, with TRBD1 identical over 7 bases. V lost 3 bases and J lost 0; bases outside the gene matches: 7. Germline loops: CDR1 SGHRS, CDR2 YFSETQ. CDR3 length: 16 amino acids.

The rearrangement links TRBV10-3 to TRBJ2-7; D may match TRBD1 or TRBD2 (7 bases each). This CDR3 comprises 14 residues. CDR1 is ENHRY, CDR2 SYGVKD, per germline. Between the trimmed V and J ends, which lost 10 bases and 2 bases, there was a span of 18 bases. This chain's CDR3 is CATRGGYPTYEQYF. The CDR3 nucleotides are TGTGCCACCAGGGGGGGGTATCCCACCTACGAGCAGTACTTC.

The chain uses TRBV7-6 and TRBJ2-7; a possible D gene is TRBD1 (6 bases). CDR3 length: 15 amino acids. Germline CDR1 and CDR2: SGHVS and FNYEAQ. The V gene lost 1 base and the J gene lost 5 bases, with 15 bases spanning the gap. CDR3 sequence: CASSLDYRDIDEQYF. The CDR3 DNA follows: TGTGCCAGCAGCTTAGATTACAGGGACATCGACGAGCAGTACTTC.

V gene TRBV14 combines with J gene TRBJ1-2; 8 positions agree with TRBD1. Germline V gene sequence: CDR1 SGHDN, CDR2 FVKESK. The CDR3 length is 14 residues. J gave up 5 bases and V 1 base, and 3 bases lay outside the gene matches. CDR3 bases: TGTGCCAGCAGCCAAGTCTACAGGGGGTATGGCTACACCTTC. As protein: CASSQVYRGYGYTF.

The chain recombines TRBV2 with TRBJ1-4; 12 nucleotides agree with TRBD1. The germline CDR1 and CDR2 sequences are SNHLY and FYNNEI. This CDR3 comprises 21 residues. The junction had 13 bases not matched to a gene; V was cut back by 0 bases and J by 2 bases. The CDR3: CASSEAPFSGQGASTNEKLFF. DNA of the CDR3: TGTGCCAGCAGTGAAGCACCCTTCTCGGGACAGGGGGCAAGCACTAATGAAAAACTGTTTTTT.

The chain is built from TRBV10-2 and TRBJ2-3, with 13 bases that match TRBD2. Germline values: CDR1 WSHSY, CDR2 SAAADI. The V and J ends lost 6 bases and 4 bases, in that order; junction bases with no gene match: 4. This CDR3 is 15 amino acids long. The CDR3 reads CASRTSGGRPDTQYF. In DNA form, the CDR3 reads TGCGCCAGCAGGACTAGCGGGGGGAGGCCAGATACGCAGTATTTT.

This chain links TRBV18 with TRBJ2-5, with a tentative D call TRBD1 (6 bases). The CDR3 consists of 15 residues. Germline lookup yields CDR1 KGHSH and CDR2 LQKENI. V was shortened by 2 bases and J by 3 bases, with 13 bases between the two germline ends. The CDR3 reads CASSPWEGGKETQYF. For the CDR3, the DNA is TGTGCCAGCTCACCATGGGAAGGGGGAAAAGAGACCCAGTACTTC.

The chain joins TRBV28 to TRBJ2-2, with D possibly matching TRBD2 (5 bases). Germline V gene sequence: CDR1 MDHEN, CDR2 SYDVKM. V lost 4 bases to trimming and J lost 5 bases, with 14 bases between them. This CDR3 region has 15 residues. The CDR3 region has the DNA TGTGCCAGCAGTTCCCCGGGGAGCAAGACCGGGGAGCTGTTTTTT. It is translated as CASSSPGSKTGELFF.

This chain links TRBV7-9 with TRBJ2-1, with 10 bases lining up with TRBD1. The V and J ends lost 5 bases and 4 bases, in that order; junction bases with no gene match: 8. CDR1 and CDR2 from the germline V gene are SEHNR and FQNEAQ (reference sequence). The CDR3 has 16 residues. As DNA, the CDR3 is TGTGCCAGCAGCATCGGGACAGGGGCCATTTACAATGAGCAGTTCTTC. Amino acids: CASSIGTGAIYNEQFF.

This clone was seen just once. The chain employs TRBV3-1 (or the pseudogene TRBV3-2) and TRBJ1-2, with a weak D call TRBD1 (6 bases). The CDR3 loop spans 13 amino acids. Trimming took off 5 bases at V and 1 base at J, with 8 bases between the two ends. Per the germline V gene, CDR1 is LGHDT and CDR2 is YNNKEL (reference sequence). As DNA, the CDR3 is TGTGCCAGCAGCTCGGACAGTAACTATGGCTACACCTTC. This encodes CASSSDSNYGYTF.

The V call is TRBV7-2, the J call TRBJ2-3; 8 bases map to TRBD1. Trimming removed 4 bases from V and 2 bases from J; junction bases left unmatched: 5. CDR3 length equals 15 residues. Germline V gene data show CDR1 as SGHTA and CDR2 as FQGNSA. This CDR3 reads CASSSTGDNTDTQYF. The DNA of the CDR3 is TGTGCCAGCAGCTCGACAGGGGACAACACAGATACGCAGTATTTT.

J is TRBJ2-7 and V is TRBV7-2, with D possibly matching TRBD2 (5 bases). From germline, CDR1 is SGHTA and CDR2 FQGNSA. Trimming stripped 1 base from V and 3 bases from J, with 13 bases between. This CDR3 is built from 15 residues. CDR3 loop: CASSLGSAENYEQYF. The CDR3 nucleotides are TGTGCCAGCAGCTTAGGTTCAGCGGAAAACTACGAGCAGTACTTC.

The CDR3 loop reads CASSLAGGPSYEQYF. The CDR3 bases are TGTGCCAGCAGCTTGGCGGGGGGCCCCTCCTACGAGCAGTACTTC. This chain uses TRBV5-4 with TRBJ2-7, with D possibly being TRBD2 (7 bases). CDR1 is SGHNT, CDR2 YYREEE, per germline (reference sequence). This CDR3 is built from 15 residues. Trimming shortened V by 0 bases and J by 0 bases, and 10 bases separated the two germline ends.

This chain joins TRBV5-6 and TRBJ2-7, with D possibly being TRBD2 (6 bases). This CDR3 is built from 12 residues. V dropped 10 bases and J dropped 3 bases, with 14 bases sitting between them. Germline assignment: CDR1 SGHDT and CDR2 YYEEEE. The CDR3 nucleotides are TGTGCCTGCGGACTACCAATCTACGAGCAGTACTTC. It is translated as CACGLPIYEQYF.

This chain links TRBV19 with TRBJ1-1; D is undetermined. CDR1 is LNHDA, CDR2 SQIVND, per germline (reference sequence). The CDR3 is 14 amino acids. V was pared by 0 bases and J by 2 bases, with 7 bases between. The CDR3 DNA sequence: TGTGCCAGTAGTATAGACATACATAACACTGAAGCTTTCTTT. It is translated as CASSIDIHNTEAFF.